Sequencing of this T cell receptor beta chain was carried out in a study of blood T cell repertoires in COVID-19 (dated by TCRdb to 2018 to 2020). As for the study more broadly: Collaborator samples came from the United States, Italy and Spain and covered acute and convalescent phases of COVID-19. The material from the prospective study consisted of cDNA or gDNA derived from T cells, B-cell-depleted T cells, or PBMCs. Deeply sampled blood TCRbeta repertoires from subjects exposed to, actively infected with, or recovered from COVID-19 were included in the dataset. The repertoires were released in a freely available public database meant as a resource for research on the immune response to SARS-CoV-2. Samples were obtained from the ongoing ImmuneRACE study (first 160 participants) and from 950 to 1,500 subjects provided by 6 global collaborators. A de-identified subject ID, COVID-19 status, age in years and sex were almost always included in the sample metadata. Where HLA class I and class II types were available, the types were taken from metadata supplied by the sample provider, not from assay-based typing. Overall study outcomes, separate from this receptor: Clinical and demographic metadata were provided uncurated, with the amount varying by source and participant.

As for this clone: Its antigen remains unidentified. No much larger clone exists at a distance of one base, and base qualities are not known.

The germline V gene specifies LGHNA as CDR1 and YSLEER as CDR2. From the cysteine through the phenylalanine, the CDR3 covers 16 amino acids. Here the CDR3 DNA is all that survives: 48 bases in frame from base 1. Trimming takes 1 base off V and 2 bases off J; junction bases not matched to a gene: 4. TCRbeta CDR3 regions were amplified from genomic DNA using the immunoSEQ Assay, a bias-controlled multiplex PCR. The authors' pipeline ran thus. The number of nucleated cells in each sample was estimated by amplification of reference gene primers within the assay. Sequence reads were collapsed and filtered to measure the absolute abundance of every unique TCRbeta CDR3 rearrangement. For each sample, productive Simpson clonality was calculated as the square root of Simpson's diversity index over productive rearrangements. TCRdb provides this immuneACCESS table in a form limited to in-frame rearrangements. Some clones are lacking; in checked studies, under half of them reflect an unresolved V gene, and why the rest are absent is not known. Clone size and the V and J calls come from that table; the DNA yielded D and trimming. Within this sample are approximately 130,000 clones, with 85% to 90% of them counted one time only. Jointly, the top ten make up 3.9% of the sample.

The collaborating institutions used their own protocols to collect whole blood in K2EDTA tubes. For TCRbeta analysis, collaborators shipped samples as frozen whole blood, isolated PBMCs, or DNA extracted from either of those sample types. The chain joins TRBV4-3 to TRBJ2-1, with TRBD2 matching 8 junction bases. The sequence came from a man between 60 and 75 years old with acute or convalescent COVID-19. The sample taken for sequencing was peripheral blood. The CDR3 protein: CASSQGLAGAYNEQFF. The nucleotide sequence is TGCGCCAGCAGCCAAGGGCTAGCGGGTGCCTACAATGAGCAGTTCTTC.